Sequencing of this TCR beta chain was carried out in a study of blood T cell repertoires in COVID-19 (dated by TCRdb to between 2020 and 2021). In the study overall: The collaborator samples originated in the United States, Italy and Spain and spanned the acute and convalescent phases of COVID-19. Where available, HLA class I and class II types were taken from metadata supplied by the sample provider and were not determined by assay-based typing. A de-identified subject ID, COVID-19 status, age in years and sex were almost always included in the sample metadata. The material from the prospective study consisted of cDNA or gDNA derived from T cells, B-cell-depleted T cells, or PBMCs. The samples were drawn from the first 160 participants of the ongoing ImmuneRACE study and from 1,254 subjects provided by 6 global collaborators. The repertoires were released in a freely available public database meant as a resource for research on the immune response to SARS-CoV-2. Subjects who had been exposed to COVID-19, were actively infected with it, or had recovered from it provided the deeply sampled blood TCRbeta repertoires that made up the dataset.

TCRbeta CDR3 regions were amplified from genomic DNA using the immunoSEQ Assay, a bias-controlled multiplex PCR. Per the authors' processing: Within the assay, amplification of reference gene primers was used to estimate how many nucleated cells each sample contained. To quantify the absolute abundance of each unique TCRbeta CDR3 rearrangement, sequence reads were collapsed and filtered. For each sample, productive Simpson clonality was calculated by taking the square root of Simpson's diversity index across productive rearrangements. What TCRdb holds here is the immuneACCESS table cut down to in-frame rearrangements. Part of the clones is not present; checked against another copy, under half of the missing clones reflect an unresolved V gene, and the others are unexplained. The D gene and trimming were derived from the DNA, and the V and J assignments and clone size from that table. Within this sample are around 100,000 clones, with roughly 84% of them counted one time only. Over 2% of the sample goes to the ten largest clones.

Beyond this particular receptor, the publication reports: Clinical and demographic metadata were provided uncurated, with the amount varying by source and participant.

Whole blood was collected in K2EDTA tubes by collaborating institutions according to the institutions' own protocols. Collaborator samples were shipped for TCRbeta analysis as frozen whole blood, isolated PBMCs, or DNA extracted from either sample type. Details on this clone: Its antigen has not been determined. The input lacks base qualities; no much larger clone sits a single base away.

CDR1 and CDR2, per the germline V gene (reference sequence), are LNHDA and SQIVND. The germline V end is reduced by 3 bases and the J end by 0 bases; junction bases left unmatched: 10. The CDR3 goes from the cysteine to the phenylalanine over 19 residues. Only the CDR3 portion is preserved as DNA: 57 bases, with reading frame beginning at the first base. The V and J segments used are TRBV19 and TRBJ2-6; 8 central nucleotides agree with TRBD2. The TCR sequence derives from a human donor in a cohort sampled during active COVID-19. Sequences were obtained from peripheral blood. The DNA sequence follows: TGTGCCAGTAGTATCGGAATAGCGGGGCTCAGCTCTGGGGCCAACGTCCTGACTTTC. This sequence encodes CASSIGIAGLSSGANVLTF.